A single sample gave rise to the 20 T cell receptor beta chains below, sequenced in a study of T-cell reconstitution after alpha-beta-depleted transplantation in children listed by TCRdb under 2016. Library preparation was by PCR. TCRdb names Illumina HiSeq 2500 as the instrument used. To normalize quantification of the TCRbeta repertoire, the TCR libraries were built with molecular barcoding that relied on unique molecular identifiers. TCRdb applied fastp at Q25 and MiXCR to the public reads, then kept only in-frame beta chains. Rows are combined by CDR3 protein, so each entry shows the most common genes and DNA. Recorded for this sample are 420,000 or so distinct CDR3 sequences; about a tenth of them occurred a single time. 4.5% to 7% of the sample comes from the top ten. Sample: PBMCs from the stem cell graft donor, taken from the stem cell graft. All receptors derive from a human donor who donated a stem cell graft to a child with acute myeloid leukemia.

The chain links TRBV4-2 to TRBJ1-2; 7 nucleotides align to TRBD1. CDR1 is LGHNA, CDR2 YNFKEQ, per germline. Losses at the gene ends were 0 bases for V and 0 bases for J; bases not matched to a gene: 4. The CDR3 extends over 16 amino acids. CDR3 in DNA: TGTGCCAGCAGCCAAGATCACCAGGGGGCTAACTATGGCTACACCTTC. As protein: CASSQDHQGANYGYTF.

This clonotype was found a few times. The chain is built from TRBV20-1 and TRBJ2-7; no clear D gene. The CDR3 consists of 13 residues. Germline CDR1 reads DFQATT; CDR2 reads SNEGSKA (reference sequence). The V end was cut by 3 bases, the J end by 2 bases, with 11 bases between. The CDR3, as DNA: TGCAGTGCTAGCCGGACGGCGGCCTACGAGCAGTACGTC. Translation gives CSASRTAAYEQYV.

The chain recombines TRBV27 with TRBJ2-3; 9 nucleotides align to TRBD1. Germline CDR1 and CDR2: MNHEY and SMNVEV (reference sequence). With V trimmed by 0 bases and J by 2 bases, 12 bases remained unmatched. This CDR3 contains 19 residues. The CDR3 reads CASSLSQGAIMVNTDTQYF. The CDR3 nucleotides read TGTGCCAGCAGTTTATCACAGGGGGCGATTATGGTTAACACAGATACGCAGTATTTT.

This clonotype was observed once. V is TRBV25-1 and J is TRBJ2-7, with TRBD1 identical over 7 bases. The CDR3 runs to 15 residues. Looked up from germline, CDR1 is MGHDK and CDR2 is SYGVNS. J lost 4 bases, V lost 6 bases, and 12 bases had no gene match. The CDR3 nucleotides read TGTGCCAGCAGGGGAATCGGGACAGTTCCTTACGAGCAGTACTTC. Translation gives CASRGIGTVPYEQYF.

This clonotype was seen repeatedly, ten times or more. CDR3 loop: CASSPRQIETEAFF. For the CDR3, the DNA is TGTGCCAGCTCACCTAGACAGATAGAGACTGAAGCTTTCTTT. The V call is TRBV18, the J call TRBJ1-1; weak D call: TRBD1 (5 bases). V shed 3 bases and J shed 5 bases, with 13 bases lying between them. This CDR3 comprises 14 residues. From germline, CDR1 is KGHSH and CDR2 LQKENI.

In this sample, this clonotype turned up a few times. The J gene is TRBJ1-5, the V gene TRBV12-3 or TRBV12-4, with TRBD1 as a possible D gene (5 bases). Trimming cost V 5 bases and J 5 bases, with 10 bases left between them. This CDR3 region has 13 residues. The CDR3 DNA reads TGTGCCAGCAGTACGCAGGGAGATCAGCCCCAGCATTTT. Its protein is CASSTQGDQPQHF.

This clonotype has just a few counts. This chain uses TRBV6-5 with TRBJ2-3, with 11 bases that match TRBD2. This CDR3 region has 16 residues. Germline CDR1 MNHEY, CDR2 SVGAGI. With 6 bases clipped from V and 2 bases from J, the junction kept 7 bases outside the gene matches. The CDR3 bases are TGTGCCAGCAGGCCGAATAGCGGGAGGGCCACAGATACGCAGTATTTT. Its protein product is CASRPNSGRATDTQYF.

In this sample, this clonotype turned up a few times. The chain uses TRBV5-1 and TRBJ1-1, with 8 bases matching TRBD1. The germline V gene encodes CDR1 SGHRS and CDR2 YFSETQ. The CDR3 length is 13 residues. V lost 10 bases, J lost 2 bases, and 7 bases stayed unmatched. CDR3 amino acids: CAGRDRPNTEAFF. CDR3 sequence (DNA): TGCGCCGGCCGGGACAGGCCAAACACTGAAGCTTTCTTT.

The rearrangement uses TRBV25-1 and TRBJ2-7; the match to TRBD1 covers 9 bases. J was trimmed by 5 bases and V by 8 bases; bases with no gene match: 13. The CDR3 totals 15 residues. Germline lookup yields CDR1 MGHDK and CDR2 SYGVNS. CDR3 nucleotides: TGTGCCAGCGGAACCGGGACAGGGATTTTCGACGAGCAGTACTTC. Protein: CASGTGTGIFDEQYF.

In its sample, this clonotype is medium-sized. This sequence joins TRBV12-3 or TRBV12-4 and TRBJ2-5; tentatively, D is TRBD2 (5 bases). V lost 5 bases and J 2 bases, leaving 12 bases between the germline ends. This CDR3 contains 14 residues. CDR3 in amino acids: CASSLPDSQETQYF. The CDR3 bases are TGTGCCAGCAGTCTCCCGGACTCGCAAGAGACCCAGTACTTC.

V gene TRBV5-1 combines with J gene TRBJ2-3, with D perhaps matching TRBD2 (6 bases). Germline values: CDR1 SGHRS, CDR2 YFSETQ. V lost 4 bases and J lost 4, with 13 bases in between. CDR3 length: 14 amino acids. The CDR3 bases are TGCGCCAGCAGCCTAGGATGGGGGGCAGATACGCAGTATTTT. This gives the protein CASSLGWGADTQYF.

The chain links TRBV25-1 to TRBJ2-2; D is unclear. Per germline, CDR1 MGHDK and CDR2 SYGVNS. The V gene lost 7 bases and the J gene lost 4 bases, with 10 bases spanning the gap. The CDR3 is 13 residues long. The CDR3 spells CASTLSSTGELFF. CDR3 bases: TGTGCCAGCACTCTCAGTAGCACCGGGGAGCTGTTTTTT.

The genes are TRBV29-1 and TRBJ2-1, with a weak D call TRBD1 (5 bases). The length of the CDR3 is 15 residues. Germline lookup yields CDR1 SQVTM and CDR2 ANQGSEA. Deletions cut 0 bases from V and 3 bases from J, with 12 bases between. This CDR3 reads CSVEERGLVYNEQFF. The CDR3 DNA reads TGCAGCGTTGAAGAAAGGGGTTTAGTCTACAATGAGCAGTTCTTC.

The sample holds one count of this clonotype. The chain couples TRBV6-2 or TRBV6-3 to TRBJ2-1; tentatively, D is TRBD2 (5 bases). The CDR3 runs to 15 residues. Germline assignment: CDR1 MNHEY and CDR2 SVGEGT. Trimming left V 0 bases short and J 11 bases short, with 17 bases between. The CDR3 nucleotides are TGTGCCAGCAGTTACTCGGTGGAGGAAGCCCACCAGCAGTTCTTC. Translated, it gives CASSYSVEEAHQQFF.

This clonotype was seen many times. This chain uses TRBV6-2 or TRBV6-3 with TRBJ2-7; D tentatively reads TRBD1 or TRBD2 (5 bases each). The V gene lost 5 bases and the J gene lost 12 bases, with 14 bases spanning the gap. The CDR3 has 11 residues. Germline V gene data show CDR1 as MNHEY and CDR2 as SVGEGT. The CDR3 DNA reads as TGTGCCAGCAGTCAAGGGGTGGAGGCGTACTTC. It yields the protein CASSQGVEAYF.

This clonotype occurred a few times. The V and J genes are TRBV5-1 and TRBJ1-2; TRBD1 matches 7 bases. Germline-derived CDR1 and CDR2 are SGHRS and YFSETQ. The ends lost 1 base at V and 0 bases at J; junction bases unmatched: 12. The CDR3 covers 18 residues. The CDR3 DNA follows: TGCGCCAGCAGCTTGTCAGCAGCGACAGGGACGACTAACTATGGCTACACCTTC. Translation gives CASSLSAATGTTNYGYTF.

This sequence joins TRBV20-1 and TRBJ1-2, with D uncertain. Trimming took 0 bases from V and 4 from J, leaving 12 bases between them. The CDR3 is made up of 14 amino acids. Germline loops: CDR1 DFQATT, CDR2 SNEGSKA (reference sequence). The CDR3 DNA reads TGCAGTGCTAGAGATCCGCAGCAGACCTATGGCTACACCTTC. Translating it yields CSARDPQQTYGYTF.

In this sample, this clonotype turned up a few times. This rearrangement joins TRBV5-5 to TRBJ2-1, with TRBD1 identical over 9 bases. There are 14 residues in the CDR3. Germline V lookup: CDR1 SGHKS, CDR2 YYEKEE (reference sequence). V shed 0 bases, J shed 9 bases, and the junction held 4 bases outside the gene matches. This CDR3 reads CASSLGDRAAEQFF. The CDR3 DNA reads TGTGCCAGCAGCTTGGGGGACAGGGCTGCTGAGCAGTTCTTC.

V usage is TRBV20-1 and J usage is TRBJ2-7; unclear D gene. Trimming took off 0 bases at V and 3 bases at J, with 12 bases between the two ends. Germline V CDR1 and CDR2: DFQATT, SNEGSKA (reference sequence). The CDR3 has 14 amino acids. The CDR3, as DNA: TGCAGTGCTAGAGATCGGGTCAGCTACTACGAGCAGTACTTC. Its translation is CSARDRVSYYEQYF.

In its sample, this clonotype was seen many times. The J gene is TRBJ2-7, the V gene TRBV27; 8 nucleotides line up with TRBD1. V shed 7 bases and J 3 bases; nucleotides not matched to a gene: 5. Germline V gene lookup returns CDR1 MNHEY and CDR2 SMNVEV (reference sequence). This CDR3 is 13 amino acids long. CDR3 loop: CASKITGGYEQYF. As DNA, the CDR3 is TGTGCCAGCAAGATAACAGGGGGCTACGAGCAGTACTTC.